The 9 T cell receptor beta chains reported below all come from one sample, sequenced in a study of T cells after yellow fever vaccination. TCRdb itself ran the 5' RACE reads through MiXCR, one entry per CDR3 protein. The table lists around 310,000 distinct CDR3 sequences, roughly 8.7% of them singletons, with under 20% in the top ten. The source was PBMCs, collected on the day of the first yellow fever vaccination. These receptor sequences come from a man between 18 and 35 years old who received the YFV17D yellow fever vaccine.

This clonotype was seen only a few times. The chain couples TRBV24-1 to TRBJ2-6, with D perhaps matching TRBD2 (7 bases). The CDR3 sequence is 17 residues long. From germline, CDR1 is KGHDR and CDR2 SFDVKD. Trimming took off 3 bases at V and 2 bases at J, with 13 bases between the two ends. The CDR3 sequence is CATSDPGGPTGANVLTF. The CDR3 nucleotides are TGTGCCACCAGTGATCCCGGGGGGCCTACTGGGGCCAACGTCCTGACTTTC.

This clonotype came up a few times. The rearrangement uses TRBV28 and TRBJ2-3; D may be TRBD2 (5 bases). The CDR3 is 14 amino acids. Germline CDR1 and CDR2: MDHEN and SYDVKM. With 2 bases removed from V and 1 base from J, the gap between germline ends came to 7 bases. DNA of the CDR3: TGTGCCAGCAGTTTAATAGCGCGCACAGATACGCAGTATTTT. Its translation: CASSLIARTDTQYF.

This chain connects TRBV7-2 to TRBJ2-3, with D perhaps assigned TRBD1 or TRBD2 (5 bases each). V lost 5 bases and J 13 bases, leaving 22 bases between the germline ends. Per the germline V gene, CDR1 is SGHTA and CDR2 is FQGNSA. The CDR3 is made up of 14 amino acids. The CDR3 DNA sequence: TGTGCCAGCAGCCGGGACCCTGGGGGATACGCAGAGTATTTT. Translating gives CASSRDPGGYAEYF. Variable domain in full (rest from reference TRBV7-2 and TRBJ2-3): GAGVSQSPSNKVTEKGKDVELRCDPISGHTALYWYRQSLGQGLEFLIYFQGNSAPDKSGLPSDRFSAERTGGSVSTLTIQRTQQEDSAVYLCASSRDPGGYAEYFGPGTRLTVL.

The rearrangement uses TRBV20-1 and TRBJ1-1, with D possibly being TRBD1 (6 bases). This CDR3 spans 18 amino acids. Germline V gene sequence: CDR1 DFQATT, CDR2 SNEGSKA (reference sequence). V lost 0 bases and J lost 2, with 22 bases in between. Here the CDR3 reads CSARDFKGPTGSNTEAFF. CDR3 bases: TGCAGTGCTAGAGATTTTAAGGGGCCCACAGGGTCTAACACTGAAGCTTTCTTT.

This clonotype has more than one count but fewer than ten. The chain combines TRBV7-9 with TRBJ2-3; tentative D call: TRBD1 (6 bases). Germline V gene data show CDR1 as SEHNR and CDR2 as FQNEAQ (reference sequence). The CDR3 loop spans 16 amino acids. The germline V and J ends were trimmed by 2 bases and 5 bases, with 17 bases remaining between them. CDR3 nucleotides: TGTGCCAGCAGCTTATATCAAGGACAGAGGGTAGATACGCAGTATTTT. Residues: CASSLYQGQRVDTQYF.

The rearrangement joins TRBV20-1 to TRBJ2-2; 8 positions match TRBD2. The CDR3 totals 14 residues. In germline, CDR1 is DFQATT, CDR2 SNEGSKA (reference sequence). V was pared by 4 bases and J by 4 bases, with 5 bases of the junction left unmatched. CDR3 in DNA: TGCAGTGCTATTAGCGGGGCCGGCACCGGGGAGCTGTTTTTT. Protein sequence: CSAISGAGTGELFF.

This clonotype has a count of ten or more. The V gene is TRBV20-1, the J gene TRBJ2-6; D is unclear. CDR3 length: 13 residues. Looked up from germline, CDR1 is DFQATT and CDR2 is SNEGSKA (reference sequence). Trimming pared 2 bases from V and 0 bases from J, leaving 2 bases between. The CDR3 spells CSARRSGANVLTF. The CDR3 coding sequence is TGCAGTGCTAGACGCTCTGGGGCCAACGTCCTGACTTTC.

This clonotype was seen many times. The gene calls are TRBV7-2 and TRBJ2-7; D gene unclear. Germline CDR1 and CDR2: SGHTA and FQGNSA. Trimming cost V 4 bases and J 4 bases, with 14 bases left between them. This CDR3 spans 14 amino acids. The CDR3 loop reads CASSSYGPNYEQYF. The CDR3, as DNA: TGTGCCAGCAGCTCGTACGGACCTAATTACGAGCAGTACTTC.

This clonotype has more than one count but fewer than ten. As DNA, the CDR3 is TGCGCCAGCAGCTTGGAAAGTCTAGCCGACGACATTCAGTACTTC. Its protein product is CASSLESLADDIQYF. V gene TRBV5-1 combines with J gene TRBJ2-4; TRBD2 might be the D (5 bases). With 0 bases removed from V and 8 bases from J, the gap between germline ends came to 15 bases. The CDR3 is made up of 15 amino acids. Germline V lookup: CDR1 SGHRS, CDR2 YFSETQ.